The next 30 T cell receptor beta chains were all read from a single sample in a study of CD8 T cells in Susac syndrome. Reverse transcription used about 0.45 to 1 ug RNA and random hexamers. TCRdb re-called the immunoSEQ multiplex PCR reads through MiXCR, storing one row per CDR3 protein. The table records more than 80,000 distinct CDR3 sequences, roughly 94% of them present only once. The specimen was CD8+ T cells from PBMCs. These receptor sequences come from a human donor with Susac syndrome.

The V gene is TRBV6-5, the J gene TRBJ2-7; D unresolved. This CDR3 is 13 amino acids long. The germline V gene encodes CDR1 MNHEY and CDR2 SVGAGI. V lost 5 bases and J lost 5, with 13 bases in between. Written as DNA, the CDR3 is TGTGCCAGCAGTGGCGGCTTGGGGAACGAGCAGTACTTC. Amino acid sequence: CASSGGLGNEQYF.

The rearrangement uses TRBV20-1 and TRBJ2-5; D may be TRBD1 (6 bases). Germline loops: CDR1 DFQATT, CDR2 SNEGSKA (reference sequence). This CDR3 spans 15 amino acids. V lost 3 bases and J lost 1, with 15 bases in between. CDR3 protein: CSASPEGRGQETQYF. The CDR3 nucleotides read TGCAGTGCTAGCCCCGAGGGCAGGGGCCAAGAGACCCAGTACTTC.

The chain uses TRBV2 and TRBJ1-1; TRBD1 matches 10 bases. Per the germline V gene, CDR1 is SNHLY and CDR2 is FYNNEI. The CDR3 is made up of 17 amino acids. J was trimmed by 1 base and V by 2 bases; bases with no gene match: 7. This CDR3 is CASSEPGQGSQNTEAFF. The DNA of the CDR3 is TGTGCCAGCAGTGAACCGGGACAGGGGTCCCAGAACACTGAAGCTTTCTTT. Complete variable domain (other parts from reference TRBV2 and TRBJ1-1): EPEVTQTPSHQVTQMGQEVILRCVPISNHLYFYWYRQILGQKVEFLVSFYNNEISEKSEIFDDQFSVERPDGSNFTLKIRSTKLEDSAMYFCASSEPGQGSQNTEAFFGQGTRLTVV.

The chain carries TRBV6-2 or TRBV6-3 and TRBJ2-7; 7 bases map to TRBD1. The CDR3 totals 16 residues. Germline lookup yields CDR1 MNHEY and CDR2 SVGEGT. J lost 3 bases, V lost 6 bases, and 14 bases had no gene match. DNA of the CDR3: TGTGCCAGCAGCCGCCGGACAGGTGGAATTTTCTACGAGCAGTACTTC. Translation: CASSRRTGGIFYEQYF.

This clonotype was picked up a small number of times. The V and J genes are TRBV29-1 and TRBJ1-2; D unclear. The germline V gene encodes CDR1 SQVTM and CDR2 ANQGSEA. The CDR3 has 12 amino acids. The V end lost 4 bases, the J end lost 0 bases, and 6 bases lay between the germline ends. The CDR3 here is CSVATPNYGYTF. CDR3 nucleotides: TGCAGCGTTGCCACTCCTAACTATGGCTACACCTTC.

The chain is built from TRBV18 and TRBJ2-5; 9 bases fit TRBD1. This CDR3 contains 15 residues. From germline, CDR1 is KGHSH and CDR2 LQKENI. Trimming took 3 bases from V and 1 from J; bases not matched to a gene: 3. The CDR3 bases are TGTGCCAGCTCACCCGGACAGGGGTCCCAAGAGACCCAGTACTTC. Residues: CASSPGQGSQETQYF.

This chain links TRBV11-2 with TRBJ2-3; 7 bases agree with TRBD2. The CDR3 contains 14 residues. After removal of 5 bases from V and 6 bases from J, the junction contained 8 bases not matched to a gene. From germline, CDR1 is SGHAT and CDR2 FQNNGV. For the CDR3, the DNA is TGTGCCAGCAGCGACCGACCCGGGGGGGATACGCAGTATTTT. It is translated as CASSDRPGGDTQYF. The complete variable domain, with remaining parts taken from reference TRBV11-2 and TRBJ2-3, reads EAGVAQSPRYKIIEKRQSVAFWCNPISGHATLYWYQQILGQGPKLLIQFQNNGVVDDSQLPKDRFSAERLKGVDSTLKIQPAKLEDSAVYLCASSDRPGGDTQYFGPGTRLTVL.

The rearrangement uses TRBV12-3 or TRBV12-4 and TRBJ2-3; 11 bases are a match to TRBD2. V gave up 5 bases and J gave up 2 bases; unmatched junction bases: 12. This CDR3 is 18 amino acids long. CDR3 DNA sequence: TGTGCCAGCAGTCCCCGTGTGACTAGCGGGGACCCCACAGATACGCAGTATTTT. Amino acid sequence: CASSPRVTSGDPTDTQYF.

CDR3 sequence reads: CASSLALDYNEQFF. CDR3 nucleotide sequence: TGTGCCAGCAGCTTAGCACTCGACTACAATGAGCAGTTCTTC. This chain joins TRBV7-2 and TRBJ2-1; D gene uncertain. The CDR3 spans 14 residues. Trimming removed 0 bases at V and 3 bases at J, with 6 bases between. Germline V gene data show CDR1 as SGHTA and CDR2 as FQGNSA.

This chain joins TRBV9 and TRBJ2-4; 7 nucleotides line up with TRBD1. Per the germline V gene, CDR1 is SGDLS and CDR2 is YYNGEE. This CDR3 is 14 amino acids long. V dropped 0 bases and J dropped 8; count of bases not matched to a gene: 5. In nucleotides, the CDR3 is TGTGCCAGCAGCGTAGGGATAGGGGGCCACATTCAGTACTTC. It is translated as CASSVGIGGHIQYF.

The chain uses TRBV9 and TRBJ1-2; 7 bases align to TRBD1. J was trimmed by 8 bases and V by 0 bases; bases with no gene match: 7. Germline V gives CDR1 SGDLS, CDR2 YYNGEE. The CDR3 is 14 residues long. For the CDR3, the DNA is TGTGCCAGCAGCGTAGAAGGGGGCGCGGAGGGCTACACCTTC. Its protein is CASSVEGGAEGYTF. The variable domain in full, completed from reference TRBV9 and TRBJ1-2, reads DSGVTQTPKHLITATGQRVTLRCSPRSGDLSVYWYQQSLDQGLQFLIQYYNGEERAKGNILERFSAQQFPDLHSELNLSSLELGDSALYFCASSVEGGAEGYTFGSGTRLTVV.

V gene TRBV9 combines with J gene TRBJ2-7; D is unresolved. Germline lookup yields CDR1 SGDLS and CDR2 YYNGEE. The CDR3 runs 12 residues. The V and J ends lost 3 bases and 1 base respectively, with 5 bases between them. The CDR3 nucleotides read TGTGCCAGCAGCGACGAGTCCTACGAGCAGTACTTC. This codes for CASSDESYEQYF.

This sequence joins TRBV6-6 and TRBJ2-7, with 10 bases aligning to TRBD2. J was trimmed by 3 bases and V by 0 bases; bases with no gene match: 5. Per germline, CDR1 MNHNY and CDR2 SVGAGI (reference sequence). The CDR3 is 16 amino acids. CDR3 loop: CASSYSFSGGRYEQYF. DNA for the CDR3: TGTGCCAGCAGTTACTCGTTTAGCGGGGGGCGCTACGAGCAGTACTTC.

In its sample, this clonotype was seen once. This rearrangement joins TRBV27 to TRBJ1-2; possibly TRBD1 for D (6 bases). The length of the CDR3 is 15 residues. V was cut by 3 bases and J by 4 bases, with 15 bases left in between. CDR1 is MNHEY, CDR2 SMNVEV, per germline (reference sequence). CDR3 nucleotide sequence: TGTGCCAGCAGTTTTGCCCGACAGGCGCCCTATGGCTACACCTTC. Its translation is CASSFARQAPYGYTF.

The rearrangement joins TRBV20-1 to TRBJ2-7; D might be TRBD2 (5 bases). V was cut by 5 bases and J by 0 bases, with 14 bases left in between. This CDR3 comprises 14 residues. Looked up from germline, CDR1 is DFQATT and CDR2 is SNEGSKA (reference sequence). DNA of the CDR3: TGCAGTGCTGAAGATAGGGAGAGCTCCTACGAGCAGTACTTC. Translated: CSAEDRESSYEQYF.

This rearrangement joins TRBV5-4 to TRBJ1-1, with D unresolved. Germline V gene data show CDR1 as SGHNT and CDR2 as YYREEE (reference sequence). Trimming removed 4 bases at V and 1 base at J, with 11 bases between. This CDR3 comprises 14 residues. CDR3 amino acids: CASSPSGSNTEAFF. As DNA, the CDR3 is TGTGCCAGCAGCCCCTCGGGGTCGAACACTGAAGCTTTCTTT.

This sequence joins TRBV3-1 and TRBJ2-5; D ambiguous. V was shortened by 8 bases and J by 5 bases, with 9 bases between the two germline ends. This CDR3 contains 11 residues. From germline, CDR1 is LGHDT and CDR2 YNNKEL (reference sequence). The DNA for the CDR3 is TGTGCCAGCGGACCTTCGGAGACCCAGTACTTC. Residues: CASGPSETQYF.

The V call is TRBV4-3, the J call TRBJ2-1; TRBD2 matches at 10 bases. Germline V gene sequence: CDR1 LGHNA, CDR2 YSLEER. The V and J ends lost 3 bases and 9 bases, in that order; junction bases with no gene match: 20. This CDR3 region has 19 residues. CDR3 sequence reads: CASSQPPAAAGGQRSEQFF. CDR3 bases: TGCGCCAGCAGCCAGCCCCCCGCGGCAGCGGGGGGGCAAAGAAGTGAGCAGTTCTTC.

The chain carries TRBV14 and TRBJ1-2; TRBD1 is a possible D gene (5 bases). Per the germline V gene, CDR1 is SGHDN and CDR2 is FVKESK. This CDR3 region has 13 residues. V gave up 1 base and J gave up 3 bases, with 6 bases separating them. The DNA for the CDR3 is TGTGCCAGCAGCCAAGCCAGGGACTATGGCTACACCTTC. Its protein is CASSQARDYGYTF. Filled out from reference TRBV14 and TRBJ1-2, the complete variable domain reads EAGVTQFPSHSVIEKGQTVTLRCDPISGHDNLYWYRRVMGKEIKFLLHFVKESKQDESGMPNNRFLAERTGGTYSTLKVQPAELEDSGVYFCASSQARDYGYTFGSGTRLTVV.

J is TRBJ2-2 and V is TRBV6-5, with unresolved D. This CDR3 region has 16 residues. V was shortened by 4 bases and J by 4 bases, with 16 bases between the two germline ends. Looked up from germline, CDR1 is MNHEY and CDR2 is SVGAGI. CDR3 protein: CASSLTAPTSTGELFF. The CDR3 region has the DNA TGTGCCAGCAGTTTAACAGCCCCGACGAGCACCGGGGAGCTGTTTTTT.

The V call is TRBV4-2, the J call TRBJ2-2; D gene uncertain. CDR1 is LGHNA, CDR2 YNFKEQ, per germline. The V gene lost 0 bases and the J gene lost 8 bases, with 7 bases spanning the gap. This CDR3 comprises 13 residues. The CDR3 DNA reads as TGTGCCAGCAGCCAAGATCCGGCTGGGGAGCTGTTTTTT. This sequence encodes CASSQDPAGELFF.

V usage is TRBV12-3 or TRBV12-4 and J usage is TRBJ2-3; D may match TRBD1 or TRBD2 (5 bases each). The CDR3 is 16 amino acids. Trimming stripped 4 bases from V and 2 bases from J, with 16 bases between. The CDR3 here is CASSSPGTRITDTQYF. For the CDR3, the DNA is TGTGCCAGCAGTTCCCCCGGGACCAGGATCACAGATACGCAGTATTTT.

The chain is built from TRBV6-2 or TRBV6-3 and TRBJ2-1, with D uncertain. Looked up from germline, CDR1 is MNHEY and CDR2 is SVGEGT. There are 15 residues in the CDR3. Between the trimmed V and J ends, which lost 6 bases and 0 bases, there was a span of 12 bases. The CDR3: CASRPDPSSYNEQFF. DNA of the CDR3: TGTGCCAGCAGACCGGACCCTAGCTCCTACAATGAGCAGTTCTTC.

The chain's CDR3 is CASSESGQPQHF. Here the CDR3 DNA reads TGTGCCAGCAGTGAATCAGGTCAGCCCCAGCATTTT. The rearrangement uses TRBV25-1 and TRBJ1-5; D not certain. CDR3 length: 12 residues. Trimming removed 1 base from V and 6 bases from J, with 4 bases in between. Germline assignment: CDR1 MGHDK and CDR2 SYGVNS.

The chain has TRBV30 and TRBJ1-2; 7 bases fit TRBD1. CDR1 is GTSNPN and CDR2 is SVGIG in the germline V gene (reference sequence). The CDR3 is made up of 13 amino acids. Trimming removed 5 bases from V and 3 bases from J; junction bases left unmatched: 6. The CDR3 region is CAWPLGGDYGYTF. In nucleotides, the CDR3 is TGTGCCTGGCCCTTAGGGGGCGACTATGGCTACACCTTC.

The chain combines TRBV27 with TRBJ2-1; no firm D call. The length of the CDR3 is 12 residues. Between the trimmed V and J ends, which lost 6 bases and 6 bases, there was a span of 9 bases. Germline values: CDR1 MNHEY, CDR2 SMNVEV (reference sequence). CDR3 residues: CASSRLPNEQFF. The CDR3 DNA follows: TGTGCCAGCAGCCGACTGCCCAATGAGCAGTTCTTC.

DNA of the CDR3: TGTGCCAGCAGTTCCCTTTTAGGGGACTCCTTCTATGGCTACACCTTC. Amino acid sequence: CASSSLLGDSFYGYTF. The rearrangement links TRBV28 to TRBJ1-2; tentative D call: TRBD1 (5 bases). V dropped 4 bases and J dropped 4 bases, with 19 bases sitting between them. CDR1 and CDR2 (germline): MDHEN, SYDVKM. This CDR3 has 16 residues.

The CDR3 is CSARDLTGSTDTQYF. The CDR3 DNA sequence: TGCAGTGCTAGAGATTTAACGGGGAGCACAGATACGCAGTATTTT. The chain links TRBV20-1 to TRBJ2-3, with D possibly matching TRBD2 (5 bases). This CDR3 contains 15 residues. Trimming shortened V by 0 bases and J by 0 bases, and 10 bases separated the two germline ends. The germline V gene has CDR1 DFQATT and CDR2 SNEGSKA (reference sequence).

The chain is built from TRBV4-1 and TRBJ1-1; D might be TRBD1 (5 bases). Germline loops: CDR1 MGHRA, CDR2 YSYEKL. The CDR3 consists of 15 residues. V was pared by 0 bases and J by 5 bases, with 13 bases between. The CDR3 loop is CASSQEWGVGTEAFF. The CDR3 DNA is TGCGCCAGCAGCCAAGAGTGGGGGGTCGGGACTGAAGCTTTCTTT.

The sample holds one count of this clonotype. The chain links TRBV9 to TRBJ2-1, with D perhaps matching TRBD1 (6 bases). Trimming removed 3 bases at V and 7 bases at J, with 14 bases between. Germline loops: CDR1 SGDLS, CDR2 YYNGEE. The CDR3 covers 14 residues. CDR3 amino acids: CASSASGHGNEQFF. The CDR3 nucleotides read TGTGCCAGCAGCGCGTCGGGACATGGAAATGAGCAGTTCTTC.